This T cell receptor (beta chain) was found in a study of shared clonotypes between healthy human individuals. Concerning this clone: Its target is not known.

As processed by the authors: From ImmunoSEQ came sequences covering only the junction and carrying no quality scores, so filtering differed. Clones were sequenced by immunoSEQ multiplex PCR, and TCRdb holds only the in-frame ones, with some missing. V and J calls and clone size are copied from that table; D and trimming were computed from the DNA. Among roughly 770,000 clones, about 96% were seen once, and the ten largest hold around 0.21%. The study, taken as a whole, reports: Larger estimated richness was generally recorded for naive subsets relative to memory subsets.

In the naive CD8 group, cells lacked CD45RO and were positively selected for CCR7, so terminally differentiated effector memory CD45RA+ cells were left out. Trimming removed 8 bases at V and 1 base at J, with 24 bases between. The germline V gene encodes CDR1 LGHNT and CDR2 FRNRAP. The CDR3 is 18 residues long. The source of this sequence is a man between 25 and 39 years old in good health. The chain links TRBV12-5 to TRBJ2-4; either TRBD1 or TRBD2 may supply D (5 bases each). Sequenced sample: naive CD8+ T cells sorted from blood. The CDR3: CASNRKTVDGGAKNIQYF. In nucleotides, the CDR3 is TGTGCTAGTAACAGGAAGACGGTAGACGGCGGGGCCAAAAACATTCAGTACTTC. Using reference TRBV12-5 and TRBJ2-4 for the parts outside the CDR3, the full variable domain is DARVTQTPRHKVTEMGQEVTMRCQPILGHNTVFWYRQTMMQGLELLAYFRNRAPLDDSGMPKDRFSAEMPDATLATLKIQPSEPRDSAVYFCASNRKTVDGGAKNIQYFGAGTRLSVL.